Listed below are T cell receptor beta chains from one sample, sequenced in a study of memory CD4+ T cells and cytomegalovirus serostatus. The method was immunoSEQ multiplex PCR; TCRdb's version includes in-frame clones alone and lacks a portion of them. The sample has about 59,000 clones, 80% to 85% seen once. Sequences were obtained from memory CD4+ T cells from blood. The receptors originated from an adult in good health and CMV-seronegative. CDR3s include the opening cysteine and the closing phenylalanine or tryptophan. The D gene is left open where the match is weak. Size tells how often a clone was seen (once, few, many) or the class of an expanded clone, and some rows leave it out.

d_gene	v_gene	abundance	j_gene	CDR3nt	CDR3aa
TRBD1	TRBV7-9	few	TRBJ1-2	TGTGCCAGCAGCTCGGGACAGGGATGGGGCTACACCTTC	CASSSGQGWGYTF
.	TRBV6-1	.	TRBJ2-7	TGTGCCAGCAGTGGCTCGGGGGCCTACGAGCAGTACTTC	CASSGSGAYEQYF
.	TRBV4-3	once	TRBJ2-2	TGCGCCAGCAGCCAAGTTAGTTTCCGGCTCCCGAACACCGGGGAGCTGTTTTTT	CASSQVSFRLPNTGELFF
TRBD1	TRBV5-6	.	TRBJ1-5	TGTGCCAGCAGTAACAGGGGGATTGGTCAGCCCCAGCATTTT	CASSNRGIGQPQHF
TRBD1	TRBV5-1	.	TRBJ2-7	TGCGCCAGCGGACAGGGGGCATGGGGCGAGCAGTACTTC	CASGQGAWGEQYF
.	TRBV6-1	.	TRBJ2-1	TGTGCCAGCAGTGTTTCTACCTACAATGAGCAGTTCTTC	CASSVSTYNEQFF
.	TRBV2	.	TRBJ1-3	TGTGCCAGCTCCCAGAGCTCTGGAAACACCATATATTTT	CASSQSSGNTIYF
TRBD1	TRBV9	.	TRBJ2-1	TGTGCCAGCAGCGAGAGACAGGGGCCAGGGGAGCAGTTCTTC	CASSERQGPGEQFF
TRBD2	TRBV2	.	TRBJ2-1	TGTGCCAGCAGGGCTAGCGGTCTAAGGCAGTTCTTC	CASRASGLRQFF
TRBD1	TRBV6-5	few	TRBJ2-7	TGTGCCAGCAGTTACGAGGGGGACAGAGCCTACGAGCAGTACTTC	CASSYEGDRAYEQYF
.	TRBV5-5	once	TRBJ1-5	TGTGCCAGCAGCTTGGACCAGAAGGGTCTTAGCAATCAGCCCCAGCATTTT	CASSLDQKGLSNQPQHF
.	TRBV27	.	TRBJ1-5	TGTGCCAGCAGTCCAGGACAATTCAATCAGCCCCAGCATTTT	CASSPGQFNQPQHF
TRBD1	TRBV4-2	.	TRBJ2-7	TGTGCCAGCAGCCAAGGAGGACAGGGCTACGAGCAGTACTTC	CASSQGGQGYEQYF
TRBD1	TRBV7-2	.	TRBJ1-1	TGTGCCAGCAGCTTTTTCCGAGGGGGCCGAGTGGACACTGAAGCTTTCTTT	CASSFFRGGRVDTEAFF
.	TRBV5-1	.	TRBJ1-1	TGCGCCAGCAGCTTACCAGCGAACACTGAAGCTTTCTTT	CASSLPANTEAFF
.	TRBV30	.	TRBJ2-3	TGTGCCTGGAGTGTATTGCCGGGTAGCACAGATACGCAGTATTTT	CAWSVLPGSTDTQYF
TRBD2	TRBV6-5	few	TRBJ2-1	TGTGCCAGCAGTTACTCTGGCGGGAGGGCTAACAATGAGCAGTTCTTC	CASSYSGGRANNEQFF
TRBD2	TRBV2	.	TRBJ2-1	TGTGCCAGCAGTGGTGGGACTAGCGGAATTTCAAGGAATGAGCAGTTCTTC	CASSGGTSGISRNEQFF
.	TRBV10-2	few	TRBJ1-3	TGCGCCAGCCGAACCTTAGGGGGTGCTGGAAACACCATATATTTT	CASRTLGGAGNTIYF
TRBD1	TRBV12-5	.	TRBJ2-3	TGTGCTAGTGGCCGGGACAGCCACACAGATACGCAGTATTTT	CASGRDSHTDTQYF
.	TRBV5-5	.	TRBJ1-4	TGTGCCAGCAGCTTGGGAGGCCCGGGAGAAAAACTGTTTTTT	CASSLGGPGEKLFF
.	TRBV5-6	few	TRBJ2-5	TGTGCCAGCAGTTATACCGGGACCCCCAAGACCCAGTACTTC	CASSYTGTPKTQYF
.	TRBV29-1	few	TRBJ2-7	TGCAGCGTTGAAGTGGGCCCCTACGAGCAGTACTTC	CSVEVGPYEQYF
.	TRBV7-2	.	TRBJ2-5	TGTGCCAGCAGCTCCTCGAGGGGAGGGGGGGAGACCCAGTACTTC	CASSSSRGGGETQYF
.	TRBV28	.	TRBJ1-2	TGTGCCAGCAGTCCAGGGAACTATGGCTACACCTTC	CASSPGNYGYTF
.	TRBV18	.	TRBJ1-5	TGTGCCAGCTCGCGGGGGGGAAGTCAGCCCCAGCATTTT	CASSRGGSQPQHF
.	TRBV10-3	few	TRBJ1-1	TGTGCCATCAGTGGGGCCTTGAACACTGAAGCTTTCTTT	CAISGALNTEAFF
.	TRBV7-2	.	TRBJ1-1	TGTGCCAGCAGCTCCAGCCCTGTGAACACTGAAGCTTTCTTT	CASSSSPVNTEAFF
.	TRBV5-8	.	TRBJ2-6	TGTGCCAGCAGCCCTCGCATATCTGGGGCCAACGTCCTGACTTTC	CASSPRISGANVLTF
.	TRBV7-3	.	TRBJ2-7	TGTGCCAGCAGTCCTAACAGGGTTTACGAGCAGTACTTC	CASSPNRVYEQYF
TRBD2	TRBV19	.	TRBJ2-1	TGTGCCAGTAGTATGGGAGGGCTAGCGGGAGGCTACAATGAGCAGTTCTTC	CASSMGGLAGGYNEQFF
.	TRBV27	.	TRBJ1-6	TGTGCCAGCAGTTTAGGACCAACGAGCTCACCCCTCCACTTT	CASSLGPTSSPLHF
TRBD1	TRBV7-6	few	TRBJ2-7	TGTGCCAGCAGCTTAGAACAGGGGCTCTACGAGCAGTACTTC	CASSLEQGLYEQYF
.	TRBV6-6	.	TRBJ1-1	TGTGCCAGCAGGCGTACAGGGATGGGGAACACTGAAGCTTTCTTT	CASRRTGMGNTEAFF
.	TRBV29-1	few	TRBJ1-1	TGCAGCGTTGACATGAGAAGTGAAGCTTTCTTT	CSVDMRSEAFF
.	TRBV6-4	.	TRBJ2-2	TGTGCCAGCAGTAACGATGTAGGAACCGGGGAGCTGTTTTTT	CASSNDVGTGELFF
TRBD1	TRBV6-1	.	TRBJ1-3	TGTGCCAGCAGTGAAGTGGACAGGGTTGGAAACACCATATATTTT	CASSEVDRVGNTIYF
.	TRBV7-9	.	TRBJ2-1	TGTGCCAGCAGCTTAACTACATACAATGAGCAGTTCTTC	CASSLTTYNEQFF
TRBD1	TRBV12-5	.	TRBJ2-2	TGTGCTAGTGGTAATCTACGGACAGGAACGAACACCGGGGAGCTGTTTTTT	CASGNLRTGTNTGELFF
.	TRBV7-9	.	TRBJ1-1	TGTGCCAGCAGCTTAGTTTGGGGGAACACTGAAGCTTTCTTT	CASSLVWGNTEAFF
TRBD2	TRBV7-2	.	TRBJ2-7	TGTGCCAGCAGCTTAGGGCTAGCGGTCTACGAGCAGTACTTC	CASSLGLAVYEQYF
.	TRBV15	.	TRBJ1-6	TGTGCCACCAGCAGAGGTTTCCCCGGGCAGATTAATTCACCCCTCCACTTT	CATSRGFPGQINSPLHF
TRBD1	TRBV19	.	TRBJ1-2	TGTGCCAGTAGGGACAGGGGGCGCGGAGTCTATGGCTACACCTTC	CASRDRGRGVYGYTF
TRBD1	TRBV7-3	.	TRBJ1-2	TGTGCCAGCAGCGATCAACCGACAGGGAGGGCTGGCTACACCTTC	CASSDQPTGRAGYTF
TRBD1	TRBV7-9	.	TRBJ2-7	TGTGCCAGCAGCTTCGGACAGGGGATCTACGAGCAGTACTTC	CASSFGQGIYEQYF
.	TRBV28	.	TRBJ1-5	TGTGCCAGCAGCCAAGATAGCAATCAGCCCCAGCATTTT	CASSQDSNQPQHF